Following are 3 T cell receptor beta chains from one sample sequenced in a study of Graves' ophthalmopathy and Graves' hyperthyroidism. Beta-chain TCR CDR3 regions were amplified from RNA transcripts. HTBI primers served in a first-round RT-PCR, which a second-round multiplex PCR followed. Each CDR3 protein gets one entry after TCRdb re-called the multiplex PCR reads with MiXCR. The sample lists hundreds of thousands of distinct CDR3 sequences, roughly 40% occurring once. Sequencing was done on a sample of peripheral blood. The receptors shown here come from an adult man with Graves' ophthalmopathy.

This chain connects TRBV7-3 to TRBJ1-4, with D perhaps matching TRBD1 (6 bases). CDR1 SGHTA and CDR2 FQGTGA come from the germline V gene. CDR3 length equals 15 residues. V was shortened by 5 bases and J by 5 bases, with 15 bases between the two germline ends. This CDR3 is CASSLMWGPNEKLFF. The CDR3 DNA is TGTGCCAGCAGCCTCATGTGGGGGCCCAATGAAAAACTGTTTTTT. Drawing the rest from reference TRBV7-3 and TRBJ1-4, the complete variable domain is GAGVSQTPSNKVTEKGKYVELRCDPISGHTALYWYRQSLGQGPEFLIYFQGTGAADDSGLPNDRFFAVRPEGSVSTLKIQRTERGDSAVYLCASSLMWGPNEKLFFGSGTQLSVL.

About this clonotype itself: One end of the junction varies from germline; a read error may be responsible. This chain links TRBV24-1 with TRBJ2-2; D is possibly TRBD2 (7 bases). This CDR3 is 19 amino acids long. CDR1 and CDR2 from the germline V gene are KGHDR and SFDVKD. The CDR3 nucleotides read TGTGCCACCAGTGATTTGTATGCGGGGGCCCGGGCAGGCACCGGGGAGCCGTTTTTT. The encoded protein is CATSDLYAGARAGTGEPFF.

In this sample, this clonotype turned up a few times. The chain uses TRBV19 and TRBJ2-2, with unresolved D. In germline, CDR1 is LNHDA, CDR2 SQIVND (reference sequence). V gave up 7 bases and J gave up 0 bases, with 6 bases separating them. The CDR3 has 13 amino acids. DNA for the CDR3: TGTGCCAGTAAACCCGCGAACACCGGGGAGCTGTTTTTT. Its protein product is CASKPANTGELFF.